This T cell receptor (beta chain) was profiled in a study of vaccination and CD4 T cells after COVID-19. V lost 3 bases and J 1 base, leaving 20 bases between the germline ends. This CDR3 has 18 residues. At the Johns Hopkins FTIC core, DNA taken from cultured CD4+ T cells was sequenced by way of the Oncomine TCR Beta short-read assay. TCRdb analysed the PCR reads with MiXCR anew, one entry per CDR3 protein. The sample carries about 26,000 distinct CDR3 sequences, 50% recorded once. Regarding this clonotype: Its cognate antigen is unknown.

Indicated treatment: approximately nine-day PBMC culture with coronavirus spike peptide pools or control peptides (ViraFEST assay). This clonotype was sampled from a human donor who received a COVID-19 vaccine. This sequence joins TRBV23-1 and TRBJ2-3; possibly TRBD2 for D (7 bases). TRBV23-1 is noted as an ORF with a role that remains uncertain. Material: CD4+ T cells from blood, cultured in vitro, obtained before SARS-CoV-2 vaccination. The CDR3 region is CASSQPARRGARTDTQYF. In DNA form, the CDR3 reads TGCGCCAGCAGTCAGCCCGCCCGCCGGGGGGCACGCACAGATACGCAGTATTTT.